Below, 30 T cell receptor beta chains from the same sample are listed, as sequenced in a study of beta chain features in type 1 diabetes. General study points: Within each of all four CD4+ subsets, Type 1 diabetes patients had TCRB CDR3s that were moderately but significantly shorter.

Sequenced material consisted of expressed TCRB transcripts (all of the isolated RNA was reverse transcribed). Clones were sequenced by immunoSEQ multiplex PCR, and TCRdb holds only the in-frame ones, with some missing. Of approximately 140,000 clones listed, 7% to 10% are singletons. These receptors have no identified antigens. The sample was central memory CD4+ T cells from blood. The origin of the receptors is a man aged 30 to 45 with type 1 diabetes.

CDR3 amino acids: CASSPFGGYEQYF. Written as DNA, the CDR3 is TGTGCCAGCAGCCCATTCGGCGGCTACGAGCAGTACTTC. J is TRBJ2-7 and V is TRBV28, with no clear D. CDR3 length: 13 amino acids. Germline values: CDR1 MDHEN, CDR2 SYDVKM. Deletions cut 6 bases from V and 3 bases from J, with 12 bases between.

This chain connects TRBV5-6 to TRBJ1-6, with D unclear. The CDR3 runs to 14 residues. V was shortened by 0 bases and J by 6 bases, with 7 bases between the two germline ends. In germline, CDR1 is SGHDT, CDR2 YYEEEE. The CDR3 here is CASSLDIFNSPLHF. The DNA of the CDR3 is TGTGCCAGCAGCTTGGACATTTTTAATTCACCCCTCCACTTT.

This clone has only a few counts. The V call is TRBV9, the J call TRBJ2-1; TRBD2 agrees at 9 bases. The germline gives CDR1 SGDLS, CDR2 YYNGEE. The CDR3 has 17 residues. The J segment lost 0 bases and the V segment lost 4 bases, leaving 8 bases of the junction unmatched. CDR3 DNA: TGTGCCAGCAGCTTTTTAGCGGGGGCCAGCTCCTACAATGAGCAGTTCTTC. It encodes CASSFLAGASSYNEQFF.

The chain uses TRBV11-2 and TRBJ1-2; D is possibly TRBD1 (5 bases). V was pared by 7 bases and J by 8 bases, with 20 bases between. The CDR3 length is 14 residues. CDR1 is SGHAT and CDR2 is FQNNGV in the germline V gene. CDR3 bases: TGTGCCAGCACCATACCCCTGACCTGGGGCGGCTACACCTTC. This translates into CASTIPLTWGGYTF.

The chain has TRBV2 and TRBJ1-1; 7 positions match TRBD1. Germline lookup yields CDR1 SNHLY and CDR2 FYNNEI. V shed 4 bases, J shed 5 bases, and the junction held 7 bases outside the gene matches. This CDR3 has 14 residues. Here the CDR3 reads CASSGSQGRTEAFF. Written as DNA, the CDR3 is TGTGCCAGCAGTGGATCACAGGGGCGGACTGAAGCTTTCTTT.

This clone was observed a handful of times. V gene TRBV9 combines with J gene TRBJ1-6, with TRBD1 matching 11 bases. Losses at the gene ends were 3 bases for V and 7 bases for J; bases not matched to a gene: 6. The V gene's germline CDR1 is SGDLS and CDR2 YYNGEE. This CDR3 is 16 amino acids long. In DNA, the CDR3 is TGTGCCAGCAGCGAGCCCCGGGACAGGGGGAATTCACCCCTCCACTTT. It yields the protein CASSEPRDRGNSPLHF.

The rearrangement links TRBV5-4 to TRBJ2-2, with D perhaps matching TRBD1 (7 bases). V lost 3 bases and J lost 5, with 17 bases in between. The CDR3 sequence is 16 residues long. Germline V gene data show CDR1 as SGHNT and CDR2 as YYREEE (reference sequence). This chain's CDR3 is CASSSMTGRTTGELFF. CDR3 nucleotide sequence: TGTGCCAGCAGCTCAATGACAGGGAGGACGACCGGGGAGCTGTTTTTT.

This clone was counted only a few times. This rearrangement joins TRBV4-2 to TRBJ2-5, with D maybe TRBD2 (5 bases). The V gene lost 5 bases and the J gene lost 2 bases, with 12 bases spanning the gap. Germline V lookup: CDR1 LGHNA, CDR2 YNFKEQ. The CDR3 consists of 14 residues. CDR3 region: CASSRVANQETQYF. CDR3 DNA sequence: TGTGCCAGCAGCAGGGTAGCGAATCAAGAGACCCAGTACTTC.

V and J are TRBV6-5 and TRBJ1-2; the D is unclear. V was trimmed by 0 bases and J by 4 bases, leaving 9 bases between them. Germline V gene data show CDR1 as MNHEY and CDR2 as SVGAGI. This CDR3 is 14 amino acids long. The CDR3 protein is CASSYSAQSYGYTF. The CDR3 bases are TGTGCCAGCAGTTACTCGGCACAGTCCTATGGCTACACCTTC.

This clone was observed a few times. V is TRBV25-1 and J is TRBJ1-2; weak D call: TRBD1 (6 bases). The CDR3 is made up of 13 amino acids. CDR1 and CDR2 from the germline V gene are MGHDK and SYGVNS. The V end was cut by 3 bases, the J end by 8 bases, with 13 bases between. CDR3 sequence: CASSEVNRDGYTF. The CDR3 DNA sequence: TGTGCCAGCAGTGAGGTAAACAGGGACGGCTACACCTTC.

The chain carries TRBV5-4 and TRBJ2-1, with 8 positions matching TRBD2. Germline V lookup: CDR1 SGHNT, CDR2 YYREEE (reference sequence). The CDR3 totals 17 residues. Trimming took 7 bases from V and 0 from J; bases not matched to a gene: 12. CDR3: CASPARSLAGSYNEQFF. The CDR3 nucleotides are TGTGCCAGCCCCGCGAGGTCCCTAGCGGGCTCCTACAATGAGCAGTTCTTC. Full variable domain (rest looked up from reference TRBV5-4 and TRBJ2-1): ETGVTQSPTHLIKTRGQQVTLRCSSQSGHNTVSWYQQALGQGPQFIFQYYREEENGRGNFPPRFSGLQFPNYSSELNVNALELDDSALYLCASPARSLAGSYNEQFFGPGTRLTVL.

V usage is TRBV5-6 and J usage is TRBJ2-5, with 8 nucleotides matching TRBD1. The V gene's germline CDR1 is SGHDT and CDR2 YYEEEE. V shed 3 bases, J shed 5 bases, and the junction held 9 bases outside the gene matches. This CDR3 is built from 15 residues. The CDR3 DNA follows: TGTGCCAGCAGCTCTCTCGGACAGGGTGGGGAGACCCAGTACTTC. Amino acid sequence: CASSSLGQGGETQYF.

For this clone: At one of its ends the junction is not consistent with the germline gene, which may arise from a read error. The CDR3 DNA is TGTGCTAGCAGCTTAGACAGGAACACTGAAGCTTTCTTT. Its protein is CASSLDRNTEAFF. This rearrangement joins TRBV7-7 to TRBJ1-1; D possibly corresponds to TRBD1 (5 bases). Germline assignment: CDR1 SSHAT and CDR2 FNYEAQ (reference sequence). The CDR3 runs 13 residues.

In this sample, this clone turned up a few times. The chain has TRBV11-2 and TRBJ2-5; 7 bases fit TRBD2. There are 17 residues in the CDR3. V shed 1 base and J 1 base; nucleotides not matched to a gene: 9. From germline, CDR1 is SGHAT and CDR2 FQNNGV. The CDR3 sequence: CASSLGRSGGTQETQYF. As DNA, the CDR3 is TGTGCCAGCAGCTTAGGGAGATCGGGGGGTACCCAAGAGACCCAGTACTTC. The full variable domain, its missing parts supplied by reference TRBV11-2 and TRBJ2-5, is EAGVAQSPRYKIIEKRQSVAFWCNPISGHATLYWYQQILGQGPKLLIQFQNNGVVDDSQLPKDRFSAERLKGVDSTLKIQPAKLEDSAVYLCASSLGRSGGTQETQYFGPGTRLLVL.

This clone was seen only a few times. J is TRBJ2-3 and V is TRBV5-1, with 8 nucleotides matching TRBD1. V was pared by 5 bases and J by 3 bases, with 5 bases of the junction left unmatched. The V gene's germline CDR1 is SGHRS and CDR2 YFSETQ. The CDR3 is made up of 14 amino acids. The CDR3 sequence is CASRQGGQTDTQYF. The DNA of the CDR3 is TGCGCCAGCAGACAGGGGGGCCAGACAGATACGCAGTATTTT.

A few counts support this clone. The rearrangement links TRBV5-4 to TRBJ2-2; maybe TRBD2 (6 bases). This CDR3 is built from 16 residues. The V gene lost 5 bases and the J gene lost 7 bases, with 21 bases spanning the gap. Germline CDR1 reads SGHNT; CDR2 reads YYREEE (reference sequence). This CDR3 is CASRPGTRYSGGELFF. For the CDR3, the DNA is TGTGCCAGCAGGCCCGGGACTCGCTATAGTGGCGGGGAGCTGTTTTTT.

This clone occurred a few times. The chain combines TRBV18 with TRBJ2-5; 7 bases match TRBD1. There are 13 residues in the CDR3. Trimming took 5 bases from V and 1 from J; bases not matched to a gene: 1. CDR1 and CDR2 (germline): KGHSH, LQKENI. The CDR3 bases are TGTGCCAGCTCAAGGGACAGCCAAGAGACCCAGTACTTC. Protein sequence: CASSRDSQETQYF.

This clone was observed a few times. The chain recombines TRBV7-2 with TRBJ2-1; 7 positions match TRBD2. CDR3 size: 15 residues. Losses at the gene ends were 1 base for V and 6 bases for J; bases not matched to a gene: 6. Germline CDR1 SGHTA, CDR2 FQGNSA. The CDR3 sequence is CASSLVAGRGNEQFF. The CDR3 nucleotides are TGTGCCAGCAGCTTAGTAGCGGGTCGGGGCAATGAGCAGTTCTTC.

This chain joins TRBV21-1 and TRBJ1-2; the table's D call, TRBD1, has no DNA check behind it. TRBV21-1 is listed as a pseudogene. This CDR3 has 13 residues. As DNA, the CDR3 is TGTGCCAGCAGCAACAACCAGGGTCGGGGCTACACCTTC. Translation gives CASSNNQGRGYTF.

The chain uses TRBV28 and TRBJ2-7; 8 positions agree with TRBD2. Germline V gene sequence: CDR1 MDHEN, CDR2 SYDVKM. The CDR3 is 15 amino acids. Germline trimming cut 3 bases from V and 3 bases from J; bases unmatched to any gene: 7. CDR3 in amino acids: CASSLPGTRVYEQYF. The CDR3 bases are TGTGCCAGCAGTTTGCCCGGGACTAGGGTCTACGAGCAGTACTTC.

The J gene is TRBJ1-1, the V gene TRBV10-3; the D gene is possibly TRBD1 (5 bases). CDR3 length equals 14 residues. The V gene lost 0 bases and the J gene lost 3 bases, with 8 bases spanning the gap. CDR1 is ENHRY and CDR2 is SYGVKD in the germline V gene. The CDR3 DNA sequence: TGTGCCATCAGTGAGTCGCAGGGCCACACTGAAGCTTTCTTT. Translating gives CAISESQGHTEAFF.

This clone was counted only a few times. This chain joins TRBV7-9 and TRBJ2-5, with D possibly being TRBD1 (6 bases). Germline loops: CDR1 SEHNR, CDR2 FQNEAQ (reference sequence). The CDR3 runs 15 residues. V was cut by 1 base and J by 6 bases, with 15 bases left in between. CDR3 amino acids: CASSLGSGATKTQYF. For the CDR3, the DNA is TGTGCCAGCAGCTTAGGGTCAGGGGCAACGAAGACCCAGTACTTC.

The chain uses TRBV5-6 and TRBJ2-5; no definite D call. Germline CDR1 and CDR2: SGHDT and YYEEEE. V was pared by 1 base and J by 2 bases, with 6 bases between. The CDR3 covers 13 residues. In nucleotides, the CDR3 is TGTGCCAGCAGCTTGTTTATACAAGAGACCCAGTACTTC. It is translated as CASSLFIQETQYF.

This clone was seen more than once but under ten times. This same CDR3 is encoded by further DNA sequences in the sample. The rearrangement links TRBV9 to TRBJ2-5; 8 bases fit TRBD2. CDR3 length equals 12 residues. J was trimmed by 5 bases and V by 3 bases; bases with no gene match: 0. Germline assignment: CDR1 SGDLS and CDR2 YYNGEE. For the CDR3, the DNA is TGTGCCAGCAGCGCGGGAGGGGAGACCCAGTACTTC. Translating gives CASSAGGETQYF.

The CDR3 is CASSSRTGKYEQYF. The CDR3, as DNA: TGTGCCAGCAGCTCTAGGACAGGGAAATACGAGCAGTACTTC. This chain connects TRBV7-9 to TRBJ2-7; 8 bases line up with TRBD1. CDR3 length: 14 residues. The V and J ends lost 4 bases and 4 bases, in that order; junction bases with no gene match: 6. From germline, CDR1 is SEHNR and CDR2 FQNEAQ (reference sequence).

The chain is built from TRBV2 and TRBJ1-6; D uncertain. With 2 bases removed from V and 10 bases from J, the gap between germline ends came to 9 bases. Germline CDR1 and CDR2: SNHLY and FYNNEI. The CDR3 extends over 13 amino acids. CDR3: CASSEQNRSPLHF. The CDR3 DNA follows: TGTGCCAGCAGTGAACAGAACAGATCACCCCTCCACTTT.

This clone was picked up a small number of times. The chain recombines TRBV2 with TRBJ2-1, with 9 bases lining up with TRBD1. From germline, CDR1 is SNHLY and CDR2 FYNNEI. CDR3 length: 14 residues. V lost 10 bases and J lost 6; bases outside the gene matches: 10. CDR3 in amino acids: CATKGGTGSNEQFF. The CDR3 DNA sequence: TGTGCCACCAAGGGTGGGACAGGGTCCAATGAGCAGTTCTTC.

This chain joins TRBV7-3 and TRBJ1-1; D perhaps matches TRBD1 (6 bases). Germline V gives CDR1 SGHTA, CDR2 FQGTGA. The CDR3 has 14 residues. Trimming left V 4 bases short and J 4 bases short, with 13 bases between. CDR3 region: CASSSTGTLTEAFF. The DNA for the CDR3 is TGTGCCAGCAGCTCTACCGGGACACTCACTGAAGCTTTCTTT.

The chain links TRBV12-5 to TRBJ2-5; tentative D call: TRBD1 (5 bases). V gave up 5 bases and J gave up 2 bases, with 18 bases separating them. Germline assignment: CDR1 LGHNT and CDR2 FRNRAP. The CDR3 length is 16 residues. The CDR3 DNA reads as TGTGCTAGTGGTAATTTACTTACAGGTGAACAAGAGACCCAGTACTTC. Translation: CASGNLLTGEQETQYF.

V gene TRBV7-2 combines with J gene TRBJ1-1, with D tentatively TRBD1 (6 bases). The germline V gene has CDR1 SGHTA and CDR2 FQGNSA. Trimming cost V 8 bases and J 5 bases, with 15 bases left between them. This CDR3 comprises 13 residues. The CDR3 spells CASSWGGGTEAFF. The DNA of the CDR3 is TGTGCCAGCTCGTGGGGGGGCGGGACTGAAGCTTTCTTT.